The 20 T cell receptor beta chains listed next were all sequenced from one sample in a study of identical twins. TCRdb fed the 5' RACE reads into MiXCR, producing one record per CDR3 protein. The sample holds about 570,000 distinct CDR3 sequences, 9% to 10% seen once. The sample was also reused in another study, on yellow fever vaccine responses in identical twins.

Source material: PBMCs. The receptors were sampled from a woman aged 18-29 years in good health.

This clonotype was counted at least ten times. The chain combines TRBV20-1 with TRBJ2-5, with D perhaps TRBD2 (6 bases). Germline assignment: CDR1 DFQATT and CDR2 SNEGSKA (reference sequence). The CDR3 totals 12 residues. Deletions cut 5 bases from V and 4 bases from J, with 11 bases between. The DNA for the CDR3 is TGCAGTGCTCTGGGGAGGTTAGAGACCCAGTACTTC. This gives the protein CSALGRLETQYF.

Only a few counts were recorded for this clonotype. The chain has TRBV30 and TRBJ1-1; TRBD1 might be the D (6 bases). The CDR3 runs to 16 residues. V lost 0 bases and J lost 0, with 14 bases in between. Germline-derived CDR1 and CDR2 are GTSNPN and SVGIG (reference sequence). CDR3 sequence: CAWSVGVGAMNTEAFF. For the CDR3, the DNA is TGTGCCTGGAGTGTTGGGGTGGGGGCGATGAACACTGAAGCTTTCTTT.

There are many counts of this clonotype. V usage is TRBV7-2 and J usage is TRBJ1-5, with a possible D match to TRBD1 (6 bases). Germline CDR1 SGHTA, CDR2 FQGNSA. CDR3 size: 14 residues. Between the trimmed V and J ends, which lost 5 bases and 6 bases, there was a span of 14 bases. The CDR3 is CASSAPGVAQPQHF. The CDR3 bases are TGTGCCAGCAGCGCCCCAGGGGTGGCTCAGCCCCAGCATTTT.

This clonotype was recorded many times. This rearrangement joins TRBV12-3 or TRBV12-4 to TRBJ1-6, with 9 bases that match TRBD1. This CDR3 spans 20 amino acids. The V gene end was trimmed by 2 bases and the J gene end by 0 bases; junction bases not matched to a gene: 11. DNA of the CDR3: TGTGCCAGCAGTTTAACCTGGGACAGGGAAAGGAGCTCCTATAATTCACCCCTCCACTTT. It yields the protein CASSLTWDRERSSYNSPLHF.

V usage is TRBV29-1 and J usage is TRBJ2-5; perhaps D is TRBD1 or TRBD2 (5 bases each). CDR1 and CDR2 (germline): SQVTM, ANQGSEA. This CDR3 has 14 residues. Trimming removed 6 bases from V and 3 bases from J, with 17 bases in between. CDR3 nucleotides: TGCAGCGTGGGGGTTGGTGGAAAAAAAGAGACCCAGTACTTC. Translating it yields CSVGVGGKKETQYF.

This clonotype has just a few counts. This chain uses TRBV28 with TRBJ2-1, with 8 bases aligning to TRBD2. V gave up 7 bases and J gave up 8 bases; unmatched junction bases: 10. Germline V gene data show CDR1 as MDHEN and CDR2 as SYDVKM. This CDR3 comprises 14 residues. CDR3 DNA sequence: TGTGCCAGCACAAGCGGGAGTAGGCTCTATGAGCAGTTCTTC. Translated: CASTSGSRLYEQFF.

Only a few counts were recorded for this clonotype. The chain joins TRBV7-9 to TRBJ2-7; D is unresolved. The CDR3 loop spans 14 amino acids. V gave up 5 bases and J gave up 0 bases, with 11 bases separating them. Germline V lookup: CDR1 SEHNR, CDR2 FQNEAQ (reference sequence). CDR3 sequence: CASSTFPISYEQYF. The CDR3 coding sequence is TGTGCCAGCAGCACTTTCCCGATCTCCTACGAGCAGTACTTC.

In regard to this clonotype: Its ends do not fully match the called genes, so a read error is possible. The chain employs TRBV3-1 and TRBJ2-5, with D perhaps assigned TRBD1 or TRBD2 (5 bases each). There are 18 residues in the CDR3. Germline CDR1 LGHDT, CDR2 YNNKEL (reference sequence). As DNA, the CDR3 is TGTGCCAGCTGCCAAGAGGGACCCCGAGACAGTTCACAAGAGACCCAGTACTTC. It codes for CASCQEGPRDSSQETQYF.

This clonotype was detected a few times. V usage is TRBV29-1 and J usage is TRBJ2-1; 10 bases map to TRBD1. The CDR3 length is 16 residues. Germline V gives CDR1 SQVTM, CDR2 ANQGSEA. The V and J ends lost 3 bases and 3 bases, in that order; junction bases with no gene match: 8. The CDR3 DNA sequence: TGCAGCGTTGATGCCCGGACAGGGGGGATCTACAATGAGCAGTTCTTC. This translates into CSVDARTGGIYNEQFF.

This rearrangement joins TRBV10-3 to TRBJ1-1; the match to TRBD1 covers 7 bases. The J segment lost 3 bases and the V segment lost 6 bases, leaving 7 bases of the junction unmatched. CDR1 ENHRY and CDR2 SYGVKD come from the germline V gene. The CDR3 spans 14 residues. This CDR3 reads CAISPRTGDTEAFF. CDR3 sequence (DNA): TGTGCCATCAGCCCACGAACAGGGGACACTGAAGCTTTCTTT.

This clonotype has more than one count but fewer than ten. The V gene is TRBV11-1, the J gene TRBJ1-5, with 9 bases that match TRBD1. The CDR3 runs 18 residues. Germline loops: CDR1 SGHAT, CDR2 FQDESV (reference sequence). With 1 base clipped from V and 3 bases from J, the junction kept 10 bases outside the gene matches. The CDR3 DNA is TGTGCCAGCAGCTTAGTCAGAACCGGGACAGGGAACAATCAGCCCCAGCATTTT. Translated, it gives CASSLVRTGTGNNQPQHF.

This clonotype was seen more than once but under ten times. The chain employs TRBV4-3 and TRBJ2-1, with TRBD2 matching 8 bases. V shed 1 base and J 10 bases; nucleotides not matched to a gene: 9. CDR3 length: 15 amino acids. Germline CDR1 LGHNA, CDR2 YSLEER. The DNA of the CDR3 is TGCGCCAGCAGCCAAGTCCCAGCGGGAGCGCAAGAGCAGTTCTTC. This encodes CASSQVPAGAQEQFF.

The table lists this clonotype with many counts. The gene calls are TRBV7-9 and TRBJ2-2, with D perhaps given as TRBD1 or TRBD2 (5 bases each). Trimming removed 6 bases from V and 3 bases from J, with 11 bases in between. Germline V lookup: CDR1 SEHNR, CDR2 FQNEAQ (reference sequence). This CDR3 is built from 14 residues. CDR3 loop: CASRPGRDTGELFF. The CDR3 nucleotides read TGTGCCAGCAGACCGGGACGCGACACCGGGGAGCTGTTTTTT.

This clonotype came up a few times. The V and J genes are TRBV5-1 and TRBJ2-5, with D possibly matching TRBD1 (5 bases). The germline V gene encodes CDR1 SGHRS and CDR2 YFSETQ. CDR3 length: 15 residues. Trimming took 1 base from V and 4 from J, leaving 14 bases between them. CDR3 nucleotide sequence: TGCGCCAGCAGCTTGAGGTCAGGGAAGGCAGAGACCCAGTACTTC. Protein product: CASSLRSGKAETQYF.

This clonotype has only a few counts. The V call is TRBV7-9, the J call TRBJ2-1, with D perhaps being TRBD1 or TRBD2 (6 bases each). Trimming cost V 6 bases and J 5 bases, with 14 bases left between them. The CDR3 contains 14 residues. Germline CDR1 and CDR2: SEHNR and FQNEAQ (reference sequence). The CDR3 DNA reads as TGTGCCAGCAGGCGATCGGGGGCCGACAATGAGCAGTTCTTC. This translates into CASRRSGADNEQFF.

This clonotype was counted at least ten times. CDR3 coding DNA: TGCGCCAGCAGCCAAGACGCGCGGGAGGCCTTCTTTCCTACGTACTTC. This encodes CASSQDAREAFFPTYF. The chain couples TRBV4-1 to TRBJ2-7, with 8 bases aligning to TRBD2. Germline CDR1 MGHRA, CDR2 YSYEKL. CDR3 length: 16 residues. V lost 0 bases, J lost 12 bases, and 16 bases stayed unmatched.

This clonotype was counted ten times or more. This chain uses TRBV5-1 with TRBJ1-2; D uncertain. The V gene lost 1 base and the J gene lost 0 bases, with 10 bases spanning the gap. The CDR3 loop spans 15 amino acids. The germline V gene encodes CDR1 SGHRS and CDR2 YFSETQ. The CDR3, as DNA: TGCGCCAGCAGCTTGTTCGGCGGAACTAACTATGGCTACACCTTC. It specifies CASSLFGGTNYGYTF.

This clonotype was observed a handful of times. In DNA form, the CDR3 reads TGCAGTGCTAGATCGCCACCCTCCTACGAGCAGTACTTC. This encodes CSARSPPSYEQYF. The J gene is TRBJ2-7, the V gene TRBV20-1, with D unclear. Trimming removed 2 bases at V and 0 bases at J, with 8 bases between. Germline V CDR1 and CDR2: DFQATT, SNEGSKA (reference sequence). This CDR3 region has 13 residues.

The rearrangement joins TRBV7-6 to TRBJ1-1; no clear D gene. The CDR3 has 15 residues. The germline gives CDR1 SGHVS, CDR2 FNYEAQ. V was cut by 1 base and J by 1 base, with 10 bases left in between. The chain's CDR3 is CASSLESDGNTEAFF. The CDR3 nucleotides are TGTGCCAGCAGCTTAGAGAGCGACGGGAACACTGAAGCTTTCTTT.

The chain uses TRBV20-1 and TRBJ2-7; tentatively, D is TRBD2 (6 bases). The CDR3 contains 12 residues. The V and J ends lost 3 bases and 5 bases respectively, with 11 bases between them. Germline CDR1 reads DFQATT; CDR2 reads SNEGSKA (reference sequence). In DNA, the CDR3 is TGCAGTGCTAGTGCGGGGCTCCACGAGCAGTACTTC. It encodes CSASAGLHEQYF.